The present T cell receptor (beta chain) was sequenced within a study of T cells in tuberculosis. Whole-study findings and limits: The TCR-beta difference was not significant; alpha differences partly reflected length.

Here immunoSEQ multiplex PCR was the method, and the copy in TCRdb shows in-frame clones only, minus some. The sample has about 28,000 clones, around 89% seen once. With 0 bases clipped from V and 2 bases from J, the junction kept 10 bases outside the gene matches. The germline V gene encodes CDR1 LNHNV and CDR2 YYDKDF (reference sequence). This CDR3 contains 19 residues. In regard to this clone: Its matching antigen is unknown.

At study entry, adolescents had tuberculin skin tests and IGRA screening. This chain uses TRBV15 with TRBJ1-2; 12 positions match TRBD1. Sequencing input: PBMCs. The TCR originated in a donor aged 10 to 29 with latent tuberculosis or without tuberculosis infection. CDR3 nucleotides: TGTGCCACCAGCAGAGATAGTTTGGGACAGGGGGCATTCAACTATGGCTACACCTTC. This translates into CATSRDSLGQGAFNYGYTF.